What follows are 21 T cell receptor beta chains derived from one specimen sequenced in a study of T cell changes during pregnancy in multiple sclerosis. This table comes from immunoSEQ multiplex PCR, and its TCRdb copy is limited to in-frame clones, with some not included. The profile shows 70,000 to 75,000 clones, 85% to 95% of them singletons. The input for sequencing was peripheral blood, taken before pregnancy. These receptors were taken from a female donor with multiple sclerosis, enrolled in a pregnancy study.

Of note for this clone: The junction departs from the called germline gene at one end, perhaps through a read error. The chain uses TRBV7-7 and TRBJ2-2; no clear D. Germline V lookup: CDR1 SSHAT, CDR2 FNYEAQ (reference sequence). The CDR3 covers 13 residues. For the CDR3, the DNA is TGTGCTAGCAGCTATGACACATCCGGGGAGCTGTTTTTT. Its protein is CASSYDTSGELFF.

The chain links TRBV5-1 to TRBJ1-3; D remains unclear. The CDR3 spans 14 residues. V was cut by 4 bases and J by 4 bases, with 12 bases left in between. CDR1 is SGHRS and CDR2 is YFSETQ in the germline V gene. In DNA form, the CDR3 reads TGCGCCAGCAGCCGAGGGTCGGAGGGAAACACCATATATTTT. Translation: CASSRGSEGNTIYF.

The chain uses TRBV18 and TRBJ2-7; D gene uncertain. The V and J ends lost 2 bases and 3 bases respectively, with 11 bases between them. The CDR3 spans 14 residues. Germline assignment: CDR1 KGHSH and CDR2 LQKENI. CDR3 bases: TGTGCCAGCTCACCAAGCTCTAACCACTACGAGCAGTACTTC. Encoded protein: CASSPSSNHYEQYF.

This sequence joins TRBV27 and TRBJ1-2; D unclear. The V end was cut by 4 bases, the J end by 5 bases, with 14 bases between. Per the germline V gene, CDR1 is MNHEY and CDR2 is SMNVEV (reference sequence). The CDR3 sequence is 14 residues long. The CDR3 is CASSWSGKDYGYTF. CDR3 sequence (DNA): TGTGCCAGCAGTTGGTCAGGCAAGGATTATGGCTACACCTTC.

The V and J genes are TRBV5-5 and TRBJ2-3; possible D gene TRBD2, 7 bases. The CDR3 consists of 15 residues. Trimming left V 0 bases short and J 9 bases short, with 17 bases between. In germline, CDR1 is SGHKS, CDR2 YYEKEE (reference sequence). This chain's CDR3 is CASSLEGGTLATQYF. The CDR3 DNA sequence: TGTGCCAGCAGCTTGGAGGGGGGGACGCTGGCGACGCAGTATTTT.

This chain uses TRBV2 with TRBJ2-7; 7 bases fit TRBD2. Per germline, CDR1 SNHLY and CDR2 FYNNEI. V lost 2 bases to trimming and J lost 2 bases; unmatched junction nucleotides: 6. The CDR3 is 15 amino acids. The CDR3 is CASSERSGTPYEQYF. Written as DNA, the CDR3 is TGTGCCAGCAGTGAAAGAAGCGGGACTCCCTACGAGCAGTACTTC.

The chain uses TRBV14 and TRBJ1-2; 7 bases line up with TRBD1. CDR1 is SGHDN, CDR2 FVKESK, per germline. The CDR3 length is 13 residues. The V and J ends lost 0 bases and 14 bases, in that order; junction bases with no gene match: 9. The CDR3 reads CASSQELMGQPTF. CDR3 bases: TGTGCCAGCAGCCAAGAATTGATGGGACAGCCTACCTTC.

The CDR3 here is CAWSWGGGNEQFF. DNA of the CDR3: TGTGCCTGGAGTTGGGGAGGGGGTAATGAGCAGTTCTTC. V gene TRBV30 combines with J gene TRBJ2-1, with D perhaps matching TRBD2 (7 bases). CDR1 is GTSNPN and CDR2 is SVGIG in the germline V gene (reference sequence). The length of the CDR3 is 13 residues. V gave up 2 bases and J gave up 7 bases, with 12 bases separating them.

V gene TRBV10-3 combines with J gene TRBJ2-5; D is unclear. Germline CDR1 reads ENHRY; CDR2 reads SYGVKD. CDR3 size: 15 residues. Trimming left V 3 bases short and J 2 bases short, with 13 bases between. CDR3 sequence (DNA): TGTGCCATCAGTGACCCAGCGAGAGAGCAAGAGACCCAGTACTTC. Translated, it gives CAISDPAREQETQYF.

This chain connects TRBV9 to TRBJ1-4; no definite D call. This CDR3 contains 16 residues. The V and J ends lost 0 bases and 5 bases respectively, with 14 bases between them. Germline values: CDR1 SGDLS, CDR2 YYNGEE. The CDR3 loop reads CASSVGSQAPNEKLFF. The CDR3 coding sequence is TGTGCCAGCAGCGTAGGATCGCAGGCGCCAAATGAAAAACTGTTTTTT.

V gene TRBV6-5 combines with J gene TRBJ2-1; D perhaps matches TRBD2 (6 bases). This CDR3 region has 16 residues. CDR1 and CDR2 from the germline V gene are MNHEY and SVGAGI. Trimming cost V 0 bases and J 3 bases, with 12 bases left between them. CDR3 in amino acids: CASSYSKVTSYNEQFF. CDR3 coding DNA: TGTGCCAGCAGTTACTCGAAAGTGACTAGCTACAATGAGCAGTTCTTC.

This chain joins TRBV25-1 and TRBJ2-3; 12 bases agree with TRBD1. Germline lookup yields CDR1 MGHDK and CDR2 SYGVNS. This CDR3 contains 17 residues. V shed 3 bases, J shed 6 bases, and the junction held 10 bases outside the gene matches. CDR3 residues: CASSDPPGTGGADTQYF. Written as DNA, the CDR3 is TGTGCCAGCAGTGATCCCCCCGGGACAGGGGGCGCGGATACGCAGTATTTT.

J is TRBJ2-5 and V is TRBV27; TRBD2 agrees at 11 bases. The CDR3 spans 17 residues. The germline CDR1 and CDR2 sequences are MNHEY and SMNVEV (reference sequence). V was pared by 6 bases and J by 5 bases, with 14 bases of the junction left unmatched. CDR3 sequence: CASRPGTSGVFVETQYF. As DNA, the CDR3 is TGTGCCAGCAGGCCAGGGACTAGCGGCGTATTCGTGGAGACCCAGTACTTC.

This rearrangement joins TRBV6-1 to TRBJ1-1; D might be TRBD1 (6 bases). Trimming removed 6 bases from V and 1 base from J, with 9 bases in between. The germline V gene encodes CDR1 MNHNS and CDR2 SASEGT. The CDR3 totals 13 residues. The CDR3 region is CASSRTENTEAFF. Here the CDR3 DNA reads TGTGCCAGCAGCCGGACAGAGAACACTGAAGCTTTCTTT.

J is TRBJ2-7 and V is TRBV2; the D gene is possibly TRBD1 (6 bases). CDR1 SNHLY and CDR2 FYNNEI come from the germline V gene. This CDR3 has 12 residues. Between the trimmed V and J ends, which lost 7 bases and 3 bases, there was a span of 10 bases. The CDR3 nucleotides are TGTGCCAGCAAGGACAGAAACTACGAGCAGTACTTC. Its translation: CASKDRNYEQYF.

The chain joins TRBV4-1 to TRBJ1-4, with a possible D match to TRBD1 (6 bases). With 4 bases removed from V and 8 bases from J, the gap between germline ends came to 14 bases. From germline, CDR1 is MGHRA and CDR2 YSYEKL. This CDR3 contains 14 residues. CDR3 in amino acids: CASSPPQGPEKLFF. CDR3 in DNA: TGCGCCAGCAGCCCCCCCCAGGGGCCGGAAAAACTGTTTTTT.

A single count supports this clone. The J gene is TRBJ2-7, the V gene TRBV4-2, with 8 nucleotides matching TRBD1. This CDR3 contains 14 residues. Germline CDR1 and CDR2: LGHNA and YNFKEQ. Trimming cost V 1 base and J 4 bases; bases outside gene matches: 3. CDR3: CASSQGDRSYEQYF. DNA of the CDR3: TGTGCCAGCAGCCAAGGGGACAGGAGTTACGAGCAGTACTTC.

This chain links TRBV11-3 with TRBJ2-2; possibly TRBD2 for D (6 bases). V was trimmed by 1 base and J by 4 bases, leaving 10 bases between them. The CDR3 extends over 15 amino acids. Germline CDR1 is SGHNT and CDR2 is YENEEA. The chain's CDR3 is CASSLAGVFTGELFF. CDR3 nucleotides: TGTGCCAGCAGCTTAGCGGGAGTTTTCACCGGGGAGCTGTTTTTT.

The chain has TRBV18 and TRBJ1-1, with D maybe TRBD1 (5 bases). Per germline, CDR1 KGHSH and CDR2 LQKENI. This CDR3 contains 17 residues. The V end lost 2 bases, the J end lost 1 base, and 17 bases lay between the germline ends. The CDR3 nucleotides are TGTGCCAGCTCACCAGGGCAGGGTTCTCCCCAGAACACTGAAGCTTTCTTT. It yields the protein CASSPGQGSPQNTEAFF.

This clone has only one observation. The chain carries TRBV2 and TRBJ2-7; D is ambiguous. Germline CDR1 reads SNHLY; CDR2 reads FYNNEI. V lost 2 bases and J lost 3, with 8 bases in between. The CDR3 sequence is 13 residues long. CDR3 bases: TGTGCCAGCAGTGAATTCCCCAACTACGAGCAGTACTTC. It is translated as CASSEFPNYEQYF.

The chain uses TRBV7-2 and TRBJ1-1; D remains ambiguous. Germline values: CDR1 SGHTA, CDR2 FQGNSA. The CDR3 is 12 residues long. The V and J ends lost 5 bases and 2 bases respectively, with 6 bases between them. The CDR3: CASSHLNTEAFF. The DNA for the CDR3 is TGTGCCAGCAGCCACCTAAACACTGAAGCTTTCTTT.